This TCR beta chain was identified in a study of cytomegalovirus exposure and HLA in healthy donors. This clone was counted a few times. Primers for the PCR totalled 60 Vbeta and 13 Jbeta. Data came from immunoSEQ multiplex PCR; TCRdb stores just in-frame clones and leaves some out. This sample yields more than 85,000 clones, of which 60% to 80% are seen a single time; 3.2% belongs to the top ten. Germline CDR1 reads SNHLY; CDR2 reads FYNNEI. The CDR3 extends over 14 amino acids. V was cut by 6 bases and J by 0 bases, with 9 bases left in between. The chain employs TRBV2 and TRBJ1-5; D unresolved. Sequenced: PBMCs. This clonotype was obtained from a man under 40 in good health and CMV-seronegative. This CDR3 is CASSSGFSNQPQHF. Here the CDR3 DNA reads TGTGCCAGCAGCTCGGGGTTTAGCAATCAGCCCCAGCATTTT.